The rows below give T cell receptor beta chains drawn from one sample of a study of blood T cell repertoires in COVID-19. Measured with immunoSEQ multiplex PCR; TCRdb has only the in-frame clones, and not every one. This table holds 360,000 or so clones, 88% found once. The sequenced material came from PBMCs or T cells enriched from blood (not recorded which). The origin of the receptors is a woman in her 30s who had been exposed to COVID-19. The CDR3 runs from the conserved cysteine through the conserved F or W. The D gene is left open where the match is weak. Clone size is not always given. Where it is, it says once, few, many or a class for expanded clones.

v_gene	j_gene	abundance	d_gene	CDR3nt	CDR3aa
TRBV10-3	TRBJ1-5	.	TRBD1	TGTGCCATCAGTGAGTCACAGGGGGCGGGTCAGCCCCAGCATTTT	CAISESQGAGQPQHF
TRBV7-6	TRBJ1-1	.	TRBD1	TGTGCCAGCAGCAAGGGGACAGGACGAACTGAAGCTTTCTTT	CASSKGTGRTEAFF
TRBV6-9	TRBJ2-5	.	.	TGTGCCAGCAGTTTGGGGGGTGCCCAAGAGACCCAGTACTTC	CASSLGGAQETQYF
TRBV4-1	TRBJ2-7	.	.	TGCGCCAGCAGCCAAGATGAGCAGGGAGGCTACGAGCAGTACTTC	CASSQDEQGGYEQYF
TRBV19	TRBJ1-3	.	.	TGTGCCAGTAGGCAGCGCTCTGGAAACACCATATATTTT	CASRQRSGNTIYF
TRBV19	TRBJ1-4	once	.	TGTGCCAGTAGTATGACCCCGTCCGGGGAAGGAAAACTGTTTTTT	CASSMTPSGEGKLFF
TRBV28	TRBJ1-2	.	TRBD1	TGTGCCAGCAGTTTGGATCGGACAGGGGCCTATGGCTACACCTTC	CASSLDRTGAYGYTF
TRBV27	TRBJ2-2	.	TRBD2	TGTGCCAGCAGTTATTTGGGACTAGCGGGAAACACCGGGGAGCTGTTTTTT	CASSYLGLAGNTGELFF
TRBV10-1	TRBJ2-1	.	TRBD2	TGCGCCAGCAGTGGGGCTAGCGGGGGTTCCTACAATGAGCAGTTCTTC	CASSGASGGSYNEQFF
TRBV29-1	TRBJ2-3	.	TRBD1	TGCAGCGTACAAGGACAGGGGGATGCAGATACGCAGTATTTT	CSVQGQGDADTQYF
TRBV27	TRBJ1-2	few	TRBD1	TGTGCCAGCAGTTTGGGACAGGGACAGTTTGGCTACACCTTC	CASSLGQGQFGYTF
TRBV4-2	TRBJ2-7	.	.	TGTGCCAGCAGCCCCCATACAGGAAGCTCCTACGAGCAGTACTTC	CASSPHTGSSYEQYF
TRBV6-5	TRBJ2-5	once	.	TGTGCCAGCAGGAACAGCCAAGAGACCCAGTACTTC	CASRNSQETQYF
TRBV13	TRBJ2-7	.	.	TGTGCCAGCAGCTTAGTATGGGGGAGGAAGGCCAACGAGCAGTACTTC	CASSLVWGRKANEQYF
TRBV27	TRBJ1-6	.	.	TGTGCCAGCAGTTTCTCCCGGGAAAATAATTCACCCCTCCACTTT	CASSFSRENNSPLHF
TRBV7-9	TRBJ1-4	.	TRBD1	TGTGCCAGCAGCCGCTGGGGGACAGGGGAGATAGGCGAAAAACTGTTTTTT	CASSRWGTGEIGEKLFF
TRBV27	TRBJ1-5	once	.	TGTGCCAGCAGATTATCATATAGCAATCAGCCCCAGCATTTT	CASRLSYSNQPQHF
TRBV6-6	TRBJ2-5	.	TRBD1	TGTGCCAGCGAACAGACAGGGGGGGAGACCCAGTACTTC	CASEQTGGETQYF
TRBV27	TRBJ2-3	.	.	TGTGCCAGCAGCCCCCAGCTAACTACTGGCACAGATACGCAGTATTTT	CASSPQLTTGTDTQYF
TRBV27	TRBJ2-7	.	TRBD1	TGTGCCAGCAGCTCCTCCATGGGGACAGGGTACGGCGAGCAGTACTTC	CASSSSMGTGYGEQYF